These T cell receptor beta chains were read from a single sample in a study of blood T cell repertoires in COVID-19. Measured with immunoSEQ multiplex PCR; TCRdb has only the in-frame clones, and not every one. The data show 310,000 or so clones, around 90% seen once. What was sequenced was PBMCs or T cells enriched from blood (not recorded which). The receptors stem from a woman aged 18-35 years who had recovered from COVID-19. Each CDR3 is given with its conserved first and last residue. The D gene is left open where the match is weak. Rows give clone size only sometimes, using once, few, many, or a class for an expanded clone.

j_gene: TRBJ2-5
abundance: -
v_gene: TRBV19
d_gene: TRBD1
CDR3aa: CASSIYRQGGKETQYF
CDR3nt: TGTGCCAGTAGTATCTATAGACAGGGGGGGAAAGAGACCCAGTACTTC

j_gene: TRBJ1-3
abundance: -
v_gene: TRBV28
d_gene: -
CDR3aa: CASKRPSGNTIYF
CDR3nt: TGTGCCAGCAAGCGGCCCTCTGGAAACACCATATATTTT

j_gene: TRBJ1-1
abundance: -
v_gene: TRBV7-2
d_gene: -
CDR3aa: CASSLASGLVTEAFF
CDR3nt: TGTGCCAGCAGCTTAGCTAGCGGGTTGGTTACTGAAGCTTTCTTT

j_gene: TRBJ1-1
abundance: -
v_gene: TRBV18
d_gene: -
CDR3aa: CASSPAGVNTEAFF
CDR3nt: TGTGCCAGCTCACCGGCCGGGGTTAACACTGAAGCTTTCTTT

j_gene: TRBJ2-5
abundance: -
v_gene: TRBV28
d_gene: TRBD2
CDR3aa: CASRWLAGVQETQYF
CDR3nt: TGTGCCAGCAGGTGGCTAGCGGGGGTCCAAGAGACCCAGTACTTC

j_gene: TRBJ2-2
abundance: -
v_gene: TRBV5-4
d_gene: TRBD2
CDR3aa: CASSGTSGGNTGELFF
CDR3nt: TGTGCCAGCAGCGGAACTAGCGGGGGGAACACCGGGGAGCTGTTTTTT

j_gene: TRBJ1-6
abundance: -
v_gene: TRBV5-1
d_gene: TRBD1
CDR3aa: CASSLGDSGYNSPLHF
CDR3nt: TGCGCCAGCAGCTTGGGGGACAGCGGATATAATTCACCCCTCCACTTT

j_gene: TRBJ1-4
abundance: -
v_gene: TRBV7-9
d_gene: TRBD1
CDR3aa: CASSLSLTGGDEKLFF
CDR3nt: TGTGCCAGCAGCTTAAGTTTAACAGGGGGGGATGAAAAACTGTTTTTT

j_gene: TRBJ2-7
abundance: -
v_gene: TRBV27
d_gene: -
CDR3aa: CASSWRQASYEQYF
CDR3nt: TGTGCCAGCAGTTGGAGACAGGCCTCCTACGAGCAGTACTTC

j_gene: TRBJ2-6
abundance: once
v_gene: TRBV7-2
d_gene: TRBD1
CDR3aa: CASSPGTGPPSGANVLTF
CDR3nt: TGTGCCAGCAGCCCCGGGACAGGCCCTCCCTCTGGGGCCAACGTCCTGACTTTC

j_gene: TRBJ2-7
abundance: -
v_gene: TRBV2
d_gene: TRBD1
CDR3aa: CASSEKTGYLEQYF
CDR3nt: TGTGCCAGCAGTGAAAAGACAGGGTATCTCGAGCAGTACTTC

j_gene: TRBJ2-2
abundance: -
v_gene: TRBV5-1
d_gene: TRBD2
CDR3aa: CASSLTSGGDTGELFF
CDR3nt: TGCGCCAGCAGCCTTACTAGCGGGGGAGACACCGGGGAGCTGTTTTTT

j_gene: TRBJ2-3
abundance: -
v_gene: TRBV4-2
d_gene: TRBD2
CDR3aa: CASSQGIAGGFRTDTQYF
CDR3nt: TGTGCCAGCAGCCAAGGGATCGCGGGAGGGTTTCGGACAGATACGCAGTATTTT

j_gene: TRBJ1-2
abundance: -
v_gene: TRBV5-6
d_gene: TRBD1
CDR3aa: CASSLGGGLSYTF
CDR3nt: TGTGCCAGCAGCTTGGGAGGGGGCCTTAGCTACACCTTC

j_gene: TRBJ2-1
abundance: -
v_gene: TRBV18
d_gene: TRBD1
CDR3aa: CASNADRLYNEQFF
CDR3nt: TGTGCCAGCAACGCGGACAGGTTATACAATGAGCAGTTCTTC

j_gene: TRBJ2-2
abundance: -
v_gene: TRBV5-1
d_gene: -
CDR3aa: CASRGSGGGELFF
CDR3nt: TGCGCCAGCAGGGGTAGCGGAGGCGGGGAGCTGTTTTTT

j_gene: TRBJ1-4
abundance: -
v_gene: TRBV7-8
d_gene: -
CDR3aa: CASSPGGLGLLATNEKLFF
CDR3nt: TGTGCCAGCAGCCCAGGCGGGTTGGGGCTTCTAGCGACTAATGAAAAACTGTTTTTT

j_gene: TRBJ2-1
abundance: -
v_gene: TRBV4-1
d_gene: -
CDR3aa: CASSQDLLEPSSYNEQFF
CDR3nt: TGCGCCAGCAGCCAAGATCTGCTAGAACCGAGCTCCTACAATGAGCAGTTCTTC

j_gene: TRBJ1-2
abundance: -
v_gene: TRBV10-1
d_gene: -
CDR3aa: CASSERQDYNYGYTF
CDR3nt: TGCGCCAGCAGTGAACGACAGGATTATAACTATGGCTACACCTTC

j_gene: TRBJ1-5
abundance: -
v_gene: TRBV7-2
d_gene: TRBD1
CDR3aa: CASSLMGQGGQPQHF
CDR3nt: TGTGCCAGCAGCTTAATGGGACAGGGTGGTCAGCCCCAGCATTTT

j_gene: TRBJ1-1
abundance: -
v_gene: TRBV15
d_gene: TRBD1
CDR3aa: CATSRGTGDFMNTEAFF
CDR3nt: TGTGCCACCAGCAGAGGGACAGGGGACTTCATGAACACTGAAGCTTTCTTT

j_gene: TRBJ1-2
abundance: -
v_gene: TRBV5-4
d_gene: -
CDR3aa: CASRLDIRGHYTF
CDR3nt: TGTGCCAGCAGGCTGGACATTCGGGGACACTACACCTTC

j_gene: TRBJ1-2
abundance: -
v_gene: TRBV6-5
d_gene: TRBD1
CDR3aa: CASRRDSPYYGYTF
CDR3nt: TGTGCCAGCAGACGGGACAGCCCGTACTATGGCTACACCTTC

j_gene: TRBJ1-2
abundance: -
v_gene: TRBV7-9
d_gene: TRBD1
CDR3aa: CASSSSGQGGGYTF
CDR3nt: TGTGCCAGCAGCTCCTCAGGGCAGGGGGGAGGCTACACCTTC

j_gene: TRBJ2-2
abundance: few
v_gene: TRBV2
d_gene: TRBD1
CDR3aa: CASWWTGNTGELFF
CDR3nt: TGTGCCAGCTGGTGGACAGGGAACACCGGGGAGCTGTTTTTT

j_gene: TRBJ1-4
abundance: -
v_gene: TRBV28
d_gene: TRBD1
CDR3aa: CASRFDGTGYEKLFF
CDR3nt: TGTGCCAGCAGGTTCGATGGGACAGGGTACGAAAAACTGTTTTTT

j_gene: TRBJ2-3
abundance: -
v_gene: TRBV6-2/TRBV6-3
d_gene: TRBD2
CDR3aa: CASSYRGRVDTQYF
CDR3nt: TGTGCCAGCAGTTACCGCGGGAGAGTAGATACGCAGTATTTT

j_gene: TRBJ2-1
abundance: -
v_gene: TRBV9
d_gene: TRBD1
CDR3aa: CASSVGGTGTLNEQFF
CDR3nt: TGTGCCAGCAGCGTAGGTGGGACAGGCACTTTAAATGAGCAGTTCTTC

j_gene: TRBJ2-3
abundance: -
v_gene: TRBV11-2
d_gene: TRBD2
CDR3aa: CASSSLAGSGTDTQYF
CDR3nt: TGTGCCAGCAGCTCATTAGCGGGCTCGGGCACAGATACGCAGTATTTT

j_gene: TRBJ1-1
abundance: -
v_gene: TRBV5-4
d_gene: -
CDR3aa: CASSWGHTNTEAFF
CDR3nt: TGTGCCAGCAGCTGGGGACACACGAACACTGAAGCTTTCTTT

j_gene: TRBJ1-1
abundance: -
v_gene: TRBV6-5
d_gene: -
CDR3aa: CASSLRTVNTEAFF
CDR3nt: TGTGCCAGCAGTTTGCGGACAGTGAACACTGAAGCTTTCTTT

j_gene: TRBJ2-6
abundance: -
v_gene: TRBV9
d_gene: -
CDR3aa: CASSVEEETPHSGANVLTF
CDR3nt: TGTGCCAGCAGCGTAGAGGAGGAGACTCCCCACTCTGGGGCCAACGTCCTGACTTTC

j_gene: TRBJ2-1
abundance: once
v_gene: TRBV27
d_gene: -
CDR3aa: CASRNGVRSYNEQFF
CDR3nt: TGTGCCAGCAGAAACGGAGTCAGATCCTACAATGAGCAGTTCTTC

j_gene: TRBJ1-2
abundance: -
v_gene: TRBV29-1
d_gene: -
CDR3aa: CSVAGGSYGYTF
CDR3nt: TGCAGCGTTGCCGGGGGGAGCTATGGCTACACCTTC

j_gene: TRBJ2-1
abundance: few
v_gene: TRBV11-2
d_gene: TRBD2
CDR3aa: CASSLTGLVYNEQFF
CDR3nt: TGTGCCAGCAGCTTGACGGGACTAGTCTACAATGAGCAGTTCTTC

j_gene: TRBJ2-2
abundance: once
v_gene: TRBV28
d_gene: TRBD1
CDR3aa: CASSLNRGSGELFF
CDR3nt: TGTGCCAGCAGTCTAAACAGGGGTTCCGGGGAGCTGTTTTTT

j_gene: TRBJ1-3
abundance: -
v_gene: TRBV7-2
d_gene: -
CDR3aa: CASSPERGSGNTIYF
CDR3nt: TGTGCCAGCAGCCCCGAGCGGGGCTCTGGAAACACCATATATTTT

j_gene: TRBJ1-4
abundance: -
v_gene: TRBV27
d_gene: TRBD1
CDR3aa: CASSLQGERKLFF
CDR3nt: TGTGCCAGCAGTTTGCAGGGGGAGAGAAAACTGTTTTTT

j_gene: TRBJ1-1
abundance: -
v_gene: TRBV6-1
d_gene: -
CDR3aa: CASSEASGGFTEAFF
CDR3nt: TGTGCCAGCAGTGAAGCGAGTGGAGGATTCACTGAAGCTTTCTTT

j_gene: TRBJ1-1
abundance: -
v_gene: TRBV9
d_gene: TRBD1
CDR3aa: CASSEWGLTGTSAEAFF
CDR3nt: TGTGCCAGCAGCGAGTGGGGGTTGACAGGGACCTCGGCTGAAGCTTTCTTT

j_gene: TRBJ1-2
abundance: -
v_gene: TRBV7-2
d_gene: -
CDR3aa: CASSLGGGLHSGYTF
CDR3nt: TGTGCCAGCAGCTTAGGCGGGGGGCTCCATTCGGGCTACACCTTC

j_gene: TRBJ2-7
abundance: once
v_gene: TRBV28
d_gene: -
CDR3aa: CASSLPQGFVDEQYF
CDR3nt: TGTGCCAGCAGTTTACCTCAGGGGTTTGTGGACGAGCAGTACTTC

j_gene: TRBJ1-1
abundance: -
v_gene: TRBV7-6
d_gene: -
CDR3aa: CASSPLIQVASMNTEAFF
CDR3nt: TGTGCCAGCAGCCCTCTTATTCAGGTGGCCTCCATGAACACTGAAGCTTTCTTT

j_gene: TRBJ1-1
abundance: once
v_gene: TRBV6-5
d_gene: -
CDR3aa: CASSTRPPGDTEAFF
CDR3nt: TGTGCCAGCAGTACCCGCCCCCCGGGGGACACTGAAGCTTTCTTT

j_gene: TRBJ2-7
abundance: -
v_gene: TRBV4-3
d_gene: TRBD1
CDR3aa: CASSQDIPDRGAYEQYF
CDR3nt: TGCGCCAGCAGCCAAGATATCCCGGACAGGGGAGCCTACGAGCAGTACTTC

j_gene: TRBJ2-7
abundance: few
v_gene: TRBV20-1
d_gene: -
CDR3aa: CSAMGHAEQYF
CDR3nt: TGCAGTGCTATGGGACATGCCGAGCAGTACTTC

j_gene: TRBJ2-7
abundance: -
v_gene: TRBV12-3/TRBV12-4
d_gene: -
CDR3aa: CASRLSGYEQYF
CDR3nt: TGTGCCAGCAGACTTAGCGGCTACGAGCAGTACTTC

j_gene: TRBJ2-1
abundance: once
v_gene: TRBV18
d_gene: -
CDR3aa: CASQNKRNDNEQFF
CDR3nt: TGTGCCAGCCAGAACAAGCGCAATGACAATGAGCAGTTCTTC

j_gene: TRBJ1-2
abundance: -
v_gene: TRBV5-5
d_gene: TRBD1
CDR3aa: CASSLEGQVQYGYTF
CDR3nt: TGTGCCAGCAGCTTGGAGGGACAGGTGCAGTATGGCTACACCTTC

j_gene: TRBJ2-7
abundance: -
v_gene: TRBV7-9
d_gene: TRBD2
CDR3aa: CASSGDYRLHEQYF
CDR3nt: TGTGCCAGCAGCGGGGACTATAGGCTCCACGAGCAGTACTTC

j_gene: TRBJ2-3
abundance: -
v_gene: TRBV5-4
d_gene: -
CDR3aa: CASSSRTGADTQYF
CDR3nt: TGTGCCAGCAGCTCCCGGACTGGGGCAGATACGCAGTATTTT

j_gene: TRBJ2-2
abundance: -
v_gene: TRBV5-4
d_gene: -
CDR3aa: CASSLAVGAGELFF
CDR3nt: TGTGCCAGCAGCTTAGCGGTGGGTGCCGGGGAGCTGTTTTTT

j_gene: TRBJ2-1
abundance: -
v_gene: TRBV4-1
d_gene: TRBD2
CDR3aa: CASSQVPGRGSSYNEQFF
CDR3nt: TGCGCCAGCAGCCAAGTCCCCGGGCGGGGGAGCTCCTACAATGAGCAGTTCTTC

j_gene: TRBJ1-6
abundance: -
v_gene: TRBV9
d_gene: -
CDR3aa: CASSVGTDSPLHF
CDR3nt: TGTGCCAGCAGCGTAGGAACGGATTCACCCCTCCACTTT

j_gene: TRBJ2-1
abundance: -
v_gene: TRBV19
d_gene: -
CDR3aa: CASSKTGLDFYNEQFF
CDR3nt: TGTGCCAGTAGTAAAACCGGACTGGATTTCTACAATGAGCAGTTCTTC

j_gene: TRBJ2-3
abundance: -
v_gene: TRBV7-2
d_gene: -
CDR3aa: CASSPGVFTDTQYF
CDR3nt: TGTGCCAGCAGCCCGGGGGTGTTCACAGATACGCAGTATTTT

j_gene: TRBJ2-1
abundance: -
v_gene: TRBV19
d_gene: -
CDR3aa: CASSISDEQFF
CDR3nt: TGTGCCAGTAGTATCTCGGATGAGCAGTTCTTC

j_gene: TRBJ1-2
abundance: -
v_gene: TRBV28
d_gene: -
CDR3aa: CASSPPGQTDYGYTF
CDR3nt: TGTGCCAGCAGCCCTCCCGGACAGACGGACTATGGCTACACCTTC